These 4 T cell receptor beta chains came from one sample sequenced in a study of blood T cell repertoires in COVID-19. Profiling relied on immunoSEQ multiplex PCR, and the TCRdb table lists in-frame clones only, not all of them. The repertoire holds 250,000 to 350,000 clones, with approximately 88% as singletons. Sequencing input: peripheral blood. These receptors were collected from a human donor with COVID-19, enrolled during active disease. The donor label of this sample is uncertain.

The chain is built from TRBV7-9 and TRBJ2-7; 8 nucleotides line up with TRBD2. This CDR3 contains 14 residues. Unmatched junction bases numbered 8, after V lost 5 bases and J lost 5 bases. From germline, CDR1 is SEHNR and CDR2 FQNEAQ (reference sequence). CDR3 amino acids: CASSPGTSRDEQYF. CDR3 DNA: TGTGCCAGCAGCCCCGGGACTAGTAGAGACGAGCAGTACTTC.

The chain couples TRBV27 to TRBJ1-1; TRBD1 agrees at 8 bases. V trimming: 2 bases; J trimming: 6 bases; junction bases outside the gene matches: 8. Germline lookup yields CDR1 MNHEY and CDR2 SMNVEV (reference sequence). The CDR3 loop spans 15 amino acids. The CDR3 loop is CASSLMAGGRAEAFF. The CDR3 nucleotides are TGTGCCAGCAGTTTAATGGCAGGGGGCAGGGCTGAAGCTTTCTTT.

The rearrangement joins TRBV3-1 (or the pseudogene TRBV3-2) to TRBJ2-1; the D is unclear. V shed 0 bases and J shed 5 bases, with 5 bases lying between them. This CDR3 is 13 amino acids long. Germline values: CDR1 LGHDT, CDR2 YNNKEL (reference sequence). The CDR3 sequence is CASSQDSNNEQFF. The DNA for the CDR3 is TGTGCCAGCAGCCAAGATTCAAACAATGAGCAGTTCTTC.

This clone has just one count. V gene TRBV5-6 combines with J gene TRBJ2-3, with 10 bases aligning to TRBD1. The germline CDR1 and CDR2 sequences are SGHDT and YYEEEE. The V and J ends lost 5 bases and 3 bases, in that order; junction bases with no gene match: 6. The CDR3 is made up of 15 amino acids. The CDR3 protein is CASSWGQGRTDTQYF. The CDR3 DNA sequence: TGTGCCAGCAGTTGGGGACAGGGGAGGACAGATACGCAGTATTTT.